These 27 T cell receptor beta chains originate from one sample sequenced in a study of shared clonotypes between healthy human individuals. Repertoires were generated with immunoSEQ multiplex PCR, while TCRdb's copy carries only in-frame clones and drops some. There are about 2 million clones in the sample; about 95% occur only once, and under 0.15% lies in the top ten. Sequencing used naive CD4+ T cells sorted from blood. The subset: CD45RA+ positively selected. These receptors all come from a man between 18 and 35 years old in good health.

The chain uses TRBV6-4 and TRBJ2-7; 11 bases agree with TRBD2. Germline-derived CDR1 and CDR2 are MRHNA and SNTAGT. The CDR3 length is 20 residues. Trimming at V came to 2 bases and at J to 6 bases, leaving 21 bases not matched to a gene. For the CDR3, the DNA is TGTGCCAGCAGTGACAATGGACTACCGGGACTAGCGGACCTTCTCCCCGAGCAGTACTTC. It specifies CASSDNGLPGLADLLPEQYF.

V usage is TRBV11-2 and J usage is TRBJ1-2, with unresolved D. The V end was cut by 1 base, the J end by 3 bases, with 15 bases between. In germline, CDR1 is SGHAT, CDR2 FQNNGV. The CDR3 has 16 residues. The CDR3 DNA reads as TGTGCCAGCAGCTTAGCTCTTCGGGGAGCGGACTATGGCTACACCTTC. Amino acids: CASSLALRGADYGYTF.

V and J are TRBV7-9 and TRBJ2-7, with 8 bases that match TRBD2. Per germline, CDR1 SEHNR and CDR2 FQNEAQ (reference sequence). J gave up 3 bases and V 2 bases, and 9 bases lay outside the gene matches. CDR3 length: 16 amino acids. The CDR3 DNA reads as TGTGCCAGCAGCTTATTCGTTCAGCGGGGGTTCTACGAGCAGTACTTC. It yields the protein CASSLFVQRGFYEQYF.

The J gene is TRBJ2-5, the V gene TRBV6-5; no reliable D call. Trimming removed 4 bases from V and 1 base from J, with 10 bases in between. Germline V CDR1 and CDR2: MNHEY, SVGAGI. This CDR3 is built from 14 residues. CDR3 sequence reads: CASSSPGSQETQYF. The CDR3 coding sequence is TGTGCCAGCAGTTCGCCGGGCAGCCAAGAGACCCAGTACTTC.

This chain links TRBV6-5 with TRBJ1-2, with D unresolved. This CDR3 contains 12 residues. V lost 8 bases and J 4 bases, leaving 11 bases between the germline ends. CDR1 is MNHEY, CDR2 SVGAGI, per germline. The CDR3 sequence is CASSQSSYGYTF. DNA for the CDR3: TGTGCCAGCTCTCAGTCCAGCTATGGCTACACCTTC.

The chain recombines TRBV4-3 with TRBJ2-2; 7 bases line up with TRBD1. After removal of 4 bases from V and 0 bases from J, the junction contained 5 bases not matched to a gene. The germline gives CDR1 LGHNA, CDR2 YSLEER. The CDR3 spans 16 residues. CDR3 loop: CASSPRGTANTGELFF. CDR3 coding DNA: TGCGCCAGCAGCCCACGAGGGACAGCGAACACCGGGGAGCTGTTTTTT.

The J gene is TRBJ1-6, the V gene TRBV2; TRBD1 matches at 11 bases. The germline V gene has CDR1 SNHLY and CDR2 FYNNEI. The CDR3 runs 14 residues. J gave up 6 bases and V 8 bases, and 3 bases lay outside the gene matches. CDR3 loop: CASSGTGGNSPLHF. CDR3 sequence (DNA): TGTGCCAGCTCCGGGACAGGGGGTAATTCACCCCTCCACTTT.

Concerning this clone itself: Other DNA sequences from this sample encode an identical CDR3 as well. CDR3 loop: CASSSTGTGRYEQYF. Here the CDR3 DNA reads TGTGCCAGCAGCTCGACCGGGACAGGGAGGTACGAGCAGTACTTC. The gene calls are TRBV28 and TRBJ2-7; 9 bases line up with TRBD1. CDR3 length: 15 amino acids. J was trimmed by 4 bases and V by 6 bases; bases with no gene match: 10. From germline, CDR1 is MDHEN and CDR2 SYDVKM.

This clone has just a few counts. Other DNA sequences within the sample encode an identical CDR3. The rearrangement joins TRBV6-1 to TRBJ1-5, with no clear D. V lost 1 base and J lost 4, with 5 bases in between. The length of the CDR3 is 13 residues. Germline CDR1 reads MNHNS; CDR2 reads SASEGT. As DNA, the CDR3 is TGTGCCAGCAGTGAAGTGGGGAATCAGCCCCAGCATTTT. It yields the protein CASSEVGNQPQHF.

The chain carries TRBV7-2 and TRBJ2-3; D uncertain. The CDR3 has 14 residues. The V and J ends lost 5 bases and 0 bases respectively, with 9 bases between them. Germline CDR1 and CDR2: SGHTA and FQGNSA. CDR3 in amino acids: CASSIMSSTDTQYF. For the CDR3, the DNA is TGTGCCAGCAGCATCATGTCTAGCACAGATACGCAGTATTTT.

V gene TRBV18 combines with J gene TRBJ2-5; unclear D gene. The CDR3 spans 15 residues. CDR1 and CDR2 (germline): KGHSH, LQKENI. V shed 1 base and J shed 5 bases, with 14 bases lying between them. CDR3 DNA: TGTGCCAGCTCACCACAGGGTCGGGTGAGCGAGACCCAGTACTTC. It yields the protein CASSPQGRVSETQYF.

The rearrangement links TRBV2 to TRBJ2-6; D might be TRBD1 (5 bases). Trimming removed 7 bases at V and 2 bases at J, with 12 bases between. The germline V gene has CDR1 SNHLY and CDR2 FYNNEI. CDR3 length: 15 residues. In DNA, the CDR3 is TGTGCCAGCAAGCCAGGGATAGCTGGGGCCAACGTCCTGACTTTC. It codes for CASKPGIAGANVLTF.

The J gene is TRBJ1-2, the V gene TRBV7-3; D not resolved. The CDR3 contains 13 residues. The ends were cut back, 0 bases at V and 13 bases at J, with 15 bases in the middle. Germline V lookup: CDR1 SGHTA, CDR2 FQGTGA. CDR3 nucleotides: TGTGCCAGCAGCTTAACTCCCACCGACGAGGGCACCTTC. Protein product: CASSLTPTDEGTF.

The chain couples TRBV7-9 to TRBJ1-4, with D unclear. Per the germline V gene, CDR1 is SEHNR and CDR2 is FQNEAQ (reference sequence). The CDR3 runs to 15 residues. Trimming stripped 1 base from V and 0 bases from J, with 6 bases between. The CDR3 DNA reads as TGTGCCAGCAGCTTAGGACAACCAACTAATGAAAAACTGTTTTTT. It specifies CASSLGQPTNEKLFF.

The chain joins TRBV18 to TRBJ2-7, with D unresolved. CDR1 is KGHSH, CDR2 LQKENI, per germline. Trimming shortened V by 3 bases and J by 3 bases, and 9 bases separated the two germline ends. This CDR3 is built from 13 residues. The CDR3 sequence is CASSPGPYYEQYF. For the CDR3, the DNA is TGTGCCAGCTCACCCGGACCGTACTACGAGCAGTACTTC.

The CDR3 bases are TGTGCCAGCAGCTTATGGGGACGTGGGAAAGAGACCCAGTACTTC. Encoded protein: CASSLWGRGKETQYF. The genes are TRBV7-9 and TRBJ2-5, with D perhaps being TRBD1 or TRBD2 (5 bases each). This CDR3 contains 15 residues. The V end lost 2 bases, the J end lost 3 bases, and 13 bases lay between the germline ends. CDR1 is SEHNR, CDR2 FQNEAQ, per germline (reference sequence).

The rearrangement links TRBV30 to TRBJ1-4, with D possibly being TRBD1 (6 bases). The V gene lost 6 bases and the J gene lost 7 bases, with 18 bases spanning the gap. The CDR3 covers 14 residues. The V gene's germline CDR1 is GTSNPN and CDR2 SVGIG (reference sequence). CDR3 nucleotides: TGTGCCTGTACGACCCCCACAGGGTTTGAAAAACTGTTTTTT. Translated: CACTTPTGFEKLFF.

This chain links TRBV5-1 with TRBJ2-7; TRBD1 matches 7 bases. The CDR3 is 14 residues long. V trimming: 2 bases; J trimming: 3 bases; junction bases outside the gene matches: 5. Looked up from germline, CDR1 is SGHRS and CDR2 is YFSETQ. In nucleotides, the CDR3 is TGCGCCAGCAGCTTATCCCGACAGGGCTACGAGCAGTACTTC. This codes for CASSLSRQGYEQYF. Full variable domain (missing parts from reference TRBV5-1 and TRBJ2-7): KAGVTQTPRYLIKTRGQQVTLSCSPISGHRSVSWYQQTPGQGLQFLFEYFSETQRNKGNFPGRFSGRQFSNSRSEMNVSTLELGDSALYLCASSLSRQGYEQYFGPGTRLTVT.

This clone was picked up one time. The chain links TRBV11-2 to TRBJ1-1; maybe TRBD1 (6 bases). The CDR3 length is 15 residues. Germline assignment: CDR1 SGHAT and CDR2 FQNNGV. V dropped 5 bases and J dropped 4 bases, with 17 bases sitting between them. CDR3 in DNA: TGTGCCAGCAGCCCTCGGGCCCGAGGGGGCACTGAAGCTTTCTTT. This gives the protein CASSPRARGGTEAFF.

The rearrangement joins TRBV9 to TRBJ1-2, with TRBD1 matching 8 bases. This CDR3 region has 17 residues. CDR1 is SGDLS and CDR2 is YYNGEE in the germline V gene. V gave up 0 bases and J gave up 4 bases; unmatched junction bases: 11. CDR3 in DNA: TGTGCCAGCAGCGTAGCCCTCCAGACAGGGGAGGCCTATGGCTACACCTTC. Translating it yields CASSVALQTGEAYGYTF.

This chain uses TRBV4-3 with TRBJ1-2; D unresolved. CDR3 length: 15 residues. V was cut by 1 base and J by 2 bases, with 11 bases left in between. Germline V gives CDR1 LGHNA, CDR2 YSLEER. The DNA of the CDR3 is TGCGCCAGCAGCCAAGTGTACGGGCAAAACTATGGCTACACCTTC. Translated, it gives CASSQVYGQNYGYTF.

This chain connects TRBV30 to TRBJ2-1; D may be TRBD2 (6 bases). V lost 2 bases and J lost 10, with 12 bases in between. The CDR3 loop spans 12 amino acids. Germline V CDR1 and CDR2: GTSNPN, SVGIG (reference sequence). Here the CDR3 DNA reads TGTGCCTGGAGTTCTAGCGTTGACGAGCAGTTCTTC. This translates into CAWSSSVDEQFF.

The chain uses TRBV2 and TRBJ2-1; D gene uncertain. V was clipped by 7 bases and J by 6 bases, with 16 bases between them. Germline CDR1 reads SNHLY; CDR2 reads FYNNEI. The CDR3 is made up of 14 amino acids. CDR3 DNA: TGTGCCAGCAATAGAGACTTCCAAGCCAATGAGCAGTTCTTC. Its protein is CASNRDFQANEQFF.

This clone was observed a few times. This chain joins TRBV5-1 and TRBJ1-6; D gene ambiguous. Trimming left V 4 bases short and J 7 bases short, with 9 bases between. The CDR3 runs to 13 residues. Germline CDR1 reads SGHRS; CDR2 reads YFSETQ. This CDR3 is CASSQTENSPLHF. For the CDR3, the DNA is TGCGCCAGCAGCCAGACGGAAAATTCACCCCTCCACTTT.

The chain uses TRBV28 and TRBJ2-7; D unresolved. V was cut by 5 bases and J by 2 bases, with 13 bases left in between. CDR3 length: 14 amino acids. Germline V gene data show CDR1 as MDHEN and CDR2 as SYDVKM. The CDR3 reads CASSALGTTYEQYF. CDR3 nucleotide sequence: TGTGCCAGCAGTGCCCTGGGCACAACCTACGAGCAGTACTTC.

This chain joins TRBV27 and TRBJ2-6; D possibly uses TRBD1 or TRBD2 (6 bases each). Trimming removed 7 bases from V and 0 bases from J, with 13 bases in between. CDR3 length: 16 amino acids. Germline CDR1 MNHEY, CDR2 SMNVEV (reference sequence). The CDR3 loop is CASTGPGASGANVLTF. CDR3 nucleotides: TGTGCCAGCACAGGTCCGGGGGCCTCTGGGGCCAACGTCCTGACTTTC.

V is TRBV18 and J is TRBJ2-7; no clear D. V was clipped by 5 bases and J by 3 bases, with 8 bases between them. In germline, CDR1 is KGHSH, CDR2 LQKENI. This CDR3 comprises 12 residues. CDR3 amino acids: CASSKVGYEQYF. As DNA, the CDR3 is TGTGCCAGCTCAAAGGTGGGCTACGAGCAGTACTTC.